This TCR beta chain originates from a study of spatial heterogeneity in lung cancer. The overall study: Alpha-chain sequences were detected in numbers that were consistently lower than beta-chain sequences.

Every TCR cDNA molecule bore its own unique molecular identifier. TCRdb re-called the 5' RACE reads with MiXCR, one entry per CDR3 protein. The sample yields roughly 3,000 distinct CDR3 sequences, roughly 9.8% seen once. The length of the CDR3 is 18 residues. Trimming took 3 bases from V and 0 from J; bases not matched to a gene: 9. As for time point: sample taken at primary tumor resection. Samples were obtained from more than 70 donors, all untreated early-stage non-small cell lung cancer patients. The study sequenced unsorted whole RNA from tumor, nontumor lung or frozen PBMC. In this sample, this clonotype is medium-sized.

The sequence came from a male donor with early-stage non-small cell lung cancer. This sequence joins TRBV12-3 or TRBV12-4 and TRBJ2-3; 10 bases are a match to TRBD2. The source material was normal lung tissue next to the tumor, sampled at surgery. Here the CDR3 DNA reads TGTGCCAGCAGTTTCCGGGGGCTAGCGGGGGATAGCACAGATACGCAGTATTTT. Its translation is CASSFRGLAGDSTDTQYF.